A single sample is the source of the 4 T cell receptor beta chains below, sequenced in a study of T cell responses to AZD1222 COVID-19 vaccine. TCRdb's copy holds only in-frame clones and misses some; the assay was immunoSEQ multiplex PCR. Of 95,000 to 150,000 clones in the sample, around 91% were seen once. Source: peripheral blood, taken on day 0 of AZD1222 vaccination. The receptors shown here come from an adult in good health.

The V and J genes are TRBV29-1 and TRBJ1-1; D is unclear. This CDR3 has 13 amino acids. Germline V gene lookup returns CDR1 SQVTM and CDR2 ANQGSEA. Trimming left V 7 bases short and J 3 bases short, with 15 bases between. The CDR3 spells CSGRTGVDTEAFF. Written as DNA, the CDR3 is TGCAGCGGTCGGACGGGCGTAGACACTGAAGCTTTCTTT.

The table lists this clone with a count of one. The chain links TRBV9 to TRBJ2-1, with D perhaps matching TRBD2 (5 bases). V dropped 0 bases and J dropped 6 bases, with 13 bases sitting between them. Germline V lookup: CDR1 SGDLS, CDR2 YYNGEE. The CDR3 spans 15 residues. DNA of the CDR3: TGTGCCAGCAGCGTAGTAACGGGGTCTCGCAATGAGCAGTTCTTC. Protein: CASSVVTGSRNEQFF.

This chain links TRBV10-3 with TRBJ2-2; D not resolved. Germline assignment: CDR1 ENHRY and CDR2 SYGVKD. The CDR3 consists of 11 residues. V was cut by 8 bases and J by 8 bases, with 9 bases left in between. The CDR3 spells CAIGLRGELFF. CDR3 DNA: TGTGCCATCGGCCTCAGGGGGGAGCTGTTTTTT.

The chain employs TRBV19 and TRBJ2-1, with 14 bases lining up with TRBD2. The V segment lost 6 bases and the J segment 9 bases; nucleotides outside the gene matches: 7. This CDR3 comprises 15 residues. CDR1 is LNHDA and CDR2 is SQIVND in the germline V gene (reference sequence). As DNA, the CDR3 is TGTGCCAGTAGGCGACTAGCGGGAGGGCCAGGTGAGCAGTTCTTC. Its translation: CASRRLAGGPGEQFF.